The 32 T cell receptor beta chains below come from one sample, sequenced in a study of blood T cell repertoires in COVID-19. Here immunoSEQ multiplex PCR was the method, and the copy in TCRdb shows in-frame clones only, minus some. This sample yields roughly 240,000 clones, of which around 86% are seen a single time; roughly 1.9% belongs to the top ten. Sequencing was performed on PBMCs or T cells enriched from blood (not recorded which). The receptors were sampled from a woman in her fifties or sixties who had recovered from COVID-19.

In its sample, this clone was seen once. The V and J genes are TRBV3-1 (or the pseudogene TRBV3-2) and TRBJ1-2, with D maybe TRBD1 (6 bases). Trimming cost V 0 bases and J 8 bases, with 13 bases left between them. This CDR3 comprises 14 residues. In germline, CDR1 is LGHDT, CDR2 YNNKEL (reference sequence). For the CDR3, the DNA is TGTGCCAGCAGCCAAGATCAGGGACAAAGAGGCTACACCTTC. It is translated as CASSQDQGQRGYTF.

The rearrangement uses TRBV9 and TRBJ1-1; perhaps TRBD1 as D (5 bases). This CDR3 contains 15 residues. Germline CDR1 reads SGDLS; CDR2 reads YYNGEE. Trimming pared 0 bases from V and 3 bases from J, leaving 12 bases between. The CDR3 protein is CASSVGAGSHTEAFF. The DNA of the CDR3 is TGTGCCAGCAGCGTAGGCGCAGGGTCACACACTGAAGCTTTCTTT.

In this sample, this clone turned up a few times. CDR3 in DNA: TGTGCCAGCAGCCCTGGGACTAAGGGTGAGGAGCAGTACTTC. Its protein is CASSPGTKGEEQYF. This rearrangement joins TRBV9 to TRBJ2-7; 7 bases are shared with TRBD2. There are 14 residues in the CDR3. Germline V lookup: CDR1 SGDLS, CDR2 YYNGEE. Germline trimming cut 4 bases from V and 7 bases from J; bases unmatched to any gene: 11.

The chain is built from TRBV5-4 and TRBJ2-7; weak D call: TRBD2 (6 bases). The V end was cut by 4 bases, the J end by 2 bases, with 16 bases between. Per the germline V gene, CDR1 is SGHNT and CDR2 is YYREEE (reference sequence). There are 15 residues in the CDR3. The CDR3 DNA follows: TGTGCCAGCAGCCTCGGGGGTGAAGCAGCCTACGAGCAGTACTTC. Its translation: CASSLGGEAAYEQYF.

The chain recombines TRBV6-5 with TRBJ1-5; D not certain. V gave up 4 bases and J gave up 3 bases, with 13 bases separating them. Germline CDR1 and CDR2: MNHEY and SVGAGI. The CDR3 extends over 15 amino acids. The CDR3 DNA is TGTGCCAGCAGTTCGGGGTCCCCTCCCAATCAGCCCCAGCATTTT. Residues: CASSSGSPPNQPQHF.

V usage is TRBV19 and J usage is TRBJ2-1; 10 nucleotides agree with TRBD1. Per the germline V gene, CDR1 is LNHDA and CDR2 is SQIVND (reference sequence). This CDR3 comprises 13 residues. Trimming cost V 4 bases and J 6 bases; bases outside gene matches: 0. The CDR3 here is CASSRDRGNEQFF. Here the CDR3 DNA reads TGTGCCAGTAGTAGGGACAGGGGCAATGAGCAGTTCTTC.

CDR3 protein: CASSVATGGDQYF. The CDR3 DNA reads TGTGCCAGCAGCGTAGCTACGGGGGGGGACCAGTACTTC. J is TRBJ2-5 and V is TRBV9; 8 bases match TRBD2. The CDR3 extends over 13 amino acids. Germline V gives CDR1 SGDLS, CDR2 YYNGEE. Trimming at V came to 0 bases and at J to 10 bases, leaving 5 bases not matched to a gene.

In nucleotides, the CDR3 is TGTGCCAGCAGCTTAGGGGGGCGGGCAGAGTCCAATGAAAAACTGTTTTTT. Encoded protein: CASSLGGRAESNEKLFF. The V gene is TRBV7-9, the J gene TRBJ1-4, with a possible D match to TRBD1 (6 bases). The CDR3 runs 17 residues. With 1 base removed from V and 5 bases from J, the gap between germline ends came to 17 bases. Germline CDR1 is SEHNR and CDR2 is FQNEAQ (reference sequence).

This sequence joins TRBV18 and TRBJ1-6; 7 bases map to TRBD1. The CDR3 covers 15 residues. Trimming cost V 2 bases and J 9 bases; bases outside gene matches: 7. Germline-derived CDR1 and CDR2 are KGHSH and LQKENI. Here the CDR3 DNA reads TGTGCCAGCTCACCATACCGGGACAGTTCTTCACCCCTCCACTTT. As protein: CASSPYRDSSSPLHF. Full variable domain (rest looked up from reference TRBV18 and TRBJ1-6): NAGVMQNPRHLVRRRGQEARLRCSPMKGHSHVYWYRQLPEEGLKFMVYLQKENIIDESGMPKERFSAEFPKEGPSILRIQQVVRGDSAAYFCASSPYRDSSSPLHFGNGTRLTVT.

The J gene is TRBJ2-3, the V gene TRBV18; 10 positions match TRBD1. Per germline, CDR1 KGHSH and CDR2 LQKENI. Germline trimming cut 1 base from V and 4 bases from J; bases unmatched to any gene: 5. CDR3 size: 16 residues. CDR3 sequence: CASSPRDRGEADTQYF. For the CDR3, the DNA is TGTGCCAGCTCACCACGGGACAGGGGAGAGGCAGATACGCAGTATTTT.

This clone was observed a handful of times. The germline gene is not matched at one end of the junction; a read error may be the cause. The V call is TRBV7-7, the J call TRBJ2-5, with a weak D call TRBD1 (6 bases). Germline lookup yields CDR1 SSHAT and CDR2 FNYEAQ (reference sequence). This CDR3 region has 17 residues. CDR3 in amino acids: CASSLVRPGQLQETQYF. CDR3 DNA sequence: TGTGCTAGCAGCTTAGTACGCCCCGGACAGTTACAAGAGACCCAGTACTTC.

This clone was seen only once. The V gene is TRBV20-1, the J gene TRBJ2-5, with a tentative D call TRBD2 (6 bases). Deletions cut 3 bases from V and 3 bases from J, with 14 bases between. Germline CDR1 reads DFQATT; CDR2 reads SNEGSKA (reference sequence). This CDR3 region has 14 residues. CDR3: CSASRGMSKETQYF. The CDR3 nucleotides are TGCAGTGCTAGTCGGGGGATGAGCAAAGAGACCCAGTACTTC.

This clone was detected only a few times. This chain links TRBV11-2 with TRBJ2-7; D uncertain. Per the germline V gene, CDR1 is SGHAT and CDR2 is FQNNGV. The germline V and J ends were trimmed by 1 base and 7 bases, with 5 bases remaining between them. The CDR3 loop spans 11 amino acids. CDR3 sequence (DNA): TGTGCCAGCAGCTTAGTCGGTGAGCAGTACTTC. Amino acids: CASSLVGEQYF.

The J gene is TRBJ1-6, the V gene TRBV14; D possibly corresponds to TRBD1 (6 bases). The germline V gene has CDR1 SGHDN and CDR2 FVKESK. The V end lost 1 base, the J end lost 10 bases, and 14 bases lay between the germline ends. The CDR3 runs to 15 residues. DNA for the CDR3: TGTGCCAGCAGCCAAGTCCTGGGGGGGCGGTCACCCCTCCACTTT. It translates to CASSQVLGGRSPLHF.

The CDR3 DNA sequence: TGTGCCAGCAGCGTAGAGGCTAGCGAGACCCGCGAGCAGTACTTC. It translates to CASSVEASETREQYF. The V call is TRBV9, the J call TRBJ2-7; weak D call: TRBD2 (6 bases). The CDR3 loop spans 15 amino acids. Germline V gene data show CDR1 as SGDLS and CDR2 as YYNGEE. The V gene lost 0 bases and the J gene lost 6 bases, with 16 bases spanning the gap.

This sequence joins TRBV9 and TRBJ2-3; no firm D call. Germline V gene data show CDR1 as SGDLS and CDR2 as YYNGEE. The CDR3 covers 16 residues. The V end was cut by 0 bases, the J end by 4 bases, with 15 bases between. The CDR3 region has the DNA TGTGCCAGCAGCGTAGGCCCACTTCTAGGATCAGATACGCAGTATTTT. It specifies CASSVGPLLGSDTQYF.

V and J are TRBV7-2 and TRBJ1-3; 11 bases agree with TRBD1. With V trimmed by 4 bases and J by 3 bases, 2 bases remained unmatched. Germline CDR1 and CDR2: SGHTA and FQGNSA. The CDR3 totals 15 residues. CDR3 region: CASSSGTGGGNTIYF. As DNA, the CDR3 is TGTGCCAGCAGCTCCGGGACAGGGGGTGGAAACACCATATATTTT.

The chain carries TRBV2 and TRBJ1-2, with D maybe TRBD1 (5 bases). Trimming removed 4 bases from V and 8 bases from J, with 14 bases in between. Per the germline V gene, CDR1 is SNHLY and CDR2 is FYNNEI. The CDR3 extends over 13 amino acids. CDR3 residues: CASSVETDGGYTF. In DNA form, the CDR3 reads TGTGCCAGCAGTGTGGAGACAGATGGGGGCTACACCTTC.

The chain has TRBV30 and TRBJ1-2, with D possibly TRBD1 on 6 matching bases. Trimming stripped 6 bases from V and 5 bases from J, with 13 bases between. Germline V lookup: CDR1 GTSNPN, CDR2 SVGIG (reference sequence). CDR3 length: 12 residues. The chain's CDR3 is CACKGQLYGYTF. The CDR3 bases are TGTGCCTGCAAAGGACAGTTATATGGCTACACCTTC.

The chain joins TRBV4-1 to TRBJ2-1; 7 bases are shared with TRBD1. The ends lost 2 bases at V and 0 bases at J; junction bases unmatched: 4. Germline CDR1 MGHRA, CDR2 YSYEKL. This CDR3 comprises 16 residues. The DNA of the CDR3 is TGCGCCAGCAGCCAAAACAGGGGAAGCTCCTACAATGAGCAGTTCTTC. This encodes CASSQNRGSSYNEQFF.

As for this clone: Other nucleotide sequences from this sample produce the same CDR3. This chain connects TRBV6-5 to TRBJ1-5, with D possibly being TRBD1 (5 bases). The CDR3 has 14 amino acids. Germline V CDR1 and CDR2: MNHEY, SVGAGI. Trimming pared 7 bases from V and 0 bases from J, leaving 10 bases between. This chain's CDR3 is CASKRQNSNQPQHF. The CDR3 DNA follows: TGTGCCAGCAAGCGACAGAATAGCAATCAGCCCCAGCATTTT.

The rearrangement links TRBV5-5 to TRBJ1-2; 7 nucleotides line up with TRBD1. The CDR3 has 14 residues. With V trimmed by 0 bases and J by 4 bases, 3 bases remained unmatched. Looked up from germline, CDR1 is SGHKS and CDR2 is YYEKEE (reference sequence). The CDR3 reads CASSLEQGFYGYTF. In DNA form, the CDR3 reads TGTGCCAGCAGCTTGGAACAGGGGTTCTATGGCTACACCTTC.

The chain combines TRBV10-3 with TRBJ1-4; TRBD1 matches at 7 bases. The length of the CDR3 is 14 residues. Per the germline V gene, CDR1 is ENHRY and CDR2 is SYGVKD. Trimming cost V 2 bases and J 8 bases; bases outside gene matches: 5. CDR3 amino acids: CAISERGQREKLFF. CDR3 nucleotide sequence: TGTGCCATCAGTGAGAGGGGACAGAGGGAAAAACTGTTTTTT.

The chain carries TRBV18 and TRBJ1-1; 9 nucleotides match TRBD1. This CDR3 contains 15 residues. Germline CDR1 is KGHSH and CDR2 is LQKENI. V trimming: 4 bases; J trimming: 3 bases; junction bases outside the gene matches: 6. CDR3 bases: TGTGCCAGCTCACTGGACAGGGGTTGGGACACTGAAGCTTTCTTT. Residues: CASSLDRGWDTEAFF.

The J gene is TRBJ1-5, the V gene TRBV6-5, with D possibly being TRBD1 (6 bases). Germline CDR1 reads MNHEY; CDR2 reads SVGAGI. The CDR3 sequence is 13 residues long. CDR3 residues: CAAGVSGNQPQHF. CDR3 DNA sequence: TGTGCAGCAGGGGTTTCAGGCAATCAGCCCCAGCATTTT.

This clone has more than one count but fewer than ten. The CDR3 protein is CSVGGGSTEAFF. CDR3 DNA: TGCAGCGTTGGTGGGGGCTCCACTGAAGCTTTCTTT. The chain is built from TRBV29-1 and TRBJ1-1; TRBD1 might be the D (6 bases). Germline CDR1 and CDR2: SQVTM and ANQGSEA. The ends were cut back, 4 bases at V and 4 bases at J, with 10 bases in the middle. The CDR3 spans 12 residues. Combining the CDR3 with reference TRBV29-1 and TRBJ1-1 gives the whole variable domain SAVISQKPSRDICQRGTSLTIQCQVDSQVTMMFWYRQQPGQSLTLIATANQGSEATYESGFVIDKFPISRPNLTFSTLTVSNMSPEDSSIYLCSVGGGSTEAFFGQGTRLTVV.

The chain combines TRBV6-6 with TRBJ2-2, with D perhaps matching TRBD2 (5 bases). Germline-derived CDR1 and CDR2 are MNHNY and SVGAGI (reference sequence). This CDR3 spans 16 amino acids. V shed 0 bases and J shed 4 bases, with 12 bases lying between them. For the CDR3, the DNA is TGTGCCAGCAGTTACTCAGGCAGCGCGGGCACCGGGGAGCTGTTTTTT. Its translation is CASSYSGSAGTGELFF.

The table lists this clone with a few counts. The CDR3 here is CASSATSGYEQYF. The DNA of the CDR3 is TGTGCCAGTAGTGCGACTAGCGGCTACGAGCAGTACTTC. The J gene is TRBJ2-7, the V gene TRBV19, with 9 bases lining up with TRBD2. The junction had 2 bases not matched to a gene; V was cut back by 5 bases and J by 3 bases. This CDR3 has 13 amino acids. Per the germline V gene, CDR1 is LNHDA and CDR2 is SQIVND (reference sequence). The whole variable domain, filled in from reference TRBV19 and TRBJ2-7, reads DGGITQSPKYLFRKEGQNVTLSCEQNLNHDAMYWYRQDPGQGLRLIYYSQIVNDFQKGDIAEGYSVSREKKESFPLTVTSAQKNPTAFYLCASSATSGYEQYFGPGTRLTVT.

This clone has ten or more counts. The chain has TRBV11-2 and TRBJ1-1; 8 bases map to TRBD1. There are 14 residues in the CDR3. J was trimmed by 5 bases and V by 0 bases; bases with no gene match: 2. The germline CDR1 and CDR2 sequences are SGHAT and FQNNGV. The CDR3: CASSLEGTGTEAFF. CDR3 DNA sequence: TGTGCCAGCAGCTTAGAGGGGACAGGTACTGAAGCTTTCTTT.

V gene TRBV29-1 combines with J gene TRBJ2-2; 8 bases match TRBD2. Trimming at V came to 7 bases and at J to 7 bases, leaving 8 bases not matched to a gene. Germline lookup yields CDR1 SQVTM and CDR2 ANQGSEA. The CDR3 extends over 13 amino acids. DNA for the CDR3: TGCAGCGGACAAGGACGGGAGGGCGGGGAGCTGTTTTTT. Translation gives CSGQGREGGELFF.

The chain employs TRBV6-1 and TRBJ1-5; TRBD1 matches 7 bases. Germline V gives CDR1 MNHNS, CDR2 SASEGT. The CDR3 totals 15 residues. V trimming: 2 bases; J trimming: 7 bases; junction bases outside the gene matches: 8. This CDR3 is CASSEMAGGQQPQHF. In DNA, the CDR3 is TGTGCCAGCAGTGAAATGGCAGGGGGGCAACAGCCCCAGCATTTT.

The chain carries TRBV29-1 and TRBJ1-1, with 8 bases aligning to TRBD1. Germline values: CDR1 SQVTM, CDR2 ANQGSEA. This CDR3 has 13 residues. V dropped 7 bases and J dropped 3; count of bases not matched to a gene: 7. CDR3 sequence reads: CSGSRGQDTEAFF. Here the CDR3 DNA reads TGCAGCGGCTCCAGGGGGCAGGACACTGAAGCTTTCTTT.